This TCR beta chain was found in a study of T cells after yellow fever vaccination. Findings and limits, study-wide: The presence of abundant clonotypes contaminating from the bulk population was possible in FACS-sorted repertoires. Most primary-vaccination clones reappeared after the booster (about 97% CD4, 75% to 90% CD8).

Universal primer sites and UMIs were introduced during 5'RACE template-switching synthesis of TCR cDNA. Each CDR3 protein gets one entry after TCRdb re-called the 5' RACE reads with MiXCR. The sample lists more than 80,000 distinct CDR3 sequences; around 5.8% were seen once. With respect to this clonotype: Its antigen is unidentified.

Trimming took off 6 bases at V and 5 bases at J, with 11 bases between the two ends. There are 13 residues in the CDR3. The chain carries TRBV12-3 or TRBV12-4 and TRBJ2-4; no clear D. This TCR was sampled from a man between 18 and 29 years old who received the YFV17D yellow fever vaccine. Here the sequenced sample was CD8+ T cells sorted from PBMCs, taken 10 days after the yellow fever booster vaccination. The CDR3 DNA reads TGTGCCAGCAGGGAAATCAACGAAAACATTCAGTACTTC. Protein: CASREINENIQYF.